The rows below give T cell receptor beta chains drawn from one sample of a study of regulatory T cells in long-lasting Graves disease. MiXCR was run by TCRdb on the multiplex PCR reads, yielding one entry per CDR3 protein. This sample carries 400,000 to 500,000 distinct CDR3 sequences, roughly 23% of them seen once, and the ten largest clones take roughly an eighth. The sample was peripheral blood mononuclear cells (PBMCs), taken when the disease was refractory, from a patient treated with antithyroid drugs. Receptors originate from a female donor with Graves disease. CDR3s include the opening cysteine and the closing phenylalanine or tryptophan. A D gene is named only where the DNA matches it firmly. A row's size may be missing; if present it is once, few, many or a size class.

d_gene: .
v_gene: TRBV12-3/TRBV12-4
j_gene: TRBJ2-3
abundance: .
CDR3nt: TGTGCCAGCAACCCGGGGGAGCCCACAGATACGCAGTATTTT
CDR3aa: CASNPGEPTDTQYF

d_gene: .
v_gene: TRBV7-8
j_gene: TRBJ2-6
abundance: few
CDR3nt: TGTGCCAGCAGCTTAGTGCAACGTGGGGCCAACGTCCTGACTTTC
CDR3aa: CASSLVQRGANVLTF

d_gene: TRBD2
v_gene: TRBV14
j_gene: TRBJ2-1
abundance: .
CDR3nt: TGTGCCAGCAGCCAAGAGAGCGGGAGTTCCTACAATGAGCAGTTCTTC
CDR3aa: CASSQESGSSYNEQFF

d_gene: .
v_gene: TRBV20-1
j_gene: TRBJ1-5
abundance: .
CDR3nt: TGCAGTGCTACCCCAGGACAGTCCAATCAGCCCCAGCATTTT
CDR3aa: CSATPGQSNQPQHF

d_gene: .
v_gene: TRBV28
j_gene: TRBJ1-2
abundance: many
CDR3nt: TGTGCCAGCAGTTTTTTAGGCGCGTCCGGTGGCTACACCTTC
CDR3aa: CASSFLGASGGYTF

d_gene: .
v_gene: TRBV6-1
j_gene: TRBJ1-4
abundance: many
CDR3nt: TGTGCCAGCAGTGGAGGGGAGGAACTCGGGACTAATGAAAAACTGTTTTTT
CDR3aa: CASSGGEELGTNEKLFF

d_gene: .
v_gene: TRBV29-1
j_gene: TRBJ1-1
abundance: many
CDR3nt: TGCAGCGTTCCGCCGGGTCTCGAACGCACTGAAGCTTTCTTT
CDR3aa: CSVPPGLERTEAFF

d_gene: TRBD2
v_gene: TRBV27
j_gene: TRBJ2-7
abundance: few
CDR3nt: TGTGCCAGCAGTTCCTGGGGTGCGGGAGACAACGAGCAGTACTTC
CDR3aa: CASSSWGAGDNEQYF

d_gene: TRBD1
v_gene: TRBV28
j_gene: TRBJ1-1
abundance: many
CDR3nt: TGTGCCAGCAGTTTAATGACAGGGGGCGGCCAGCGCGTATCAGCTTTCTTT
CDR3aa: CASSLMTGGGQRVSAFF

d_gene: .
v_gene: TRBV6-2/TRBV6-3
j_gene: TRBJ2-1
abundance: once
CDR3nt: TGTGCCAGCAGTGAAGAATGGGACATCGGCTCCTACAATGAGCAGTTCTTC
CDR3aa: CASSEEWDIGSYNEQFF

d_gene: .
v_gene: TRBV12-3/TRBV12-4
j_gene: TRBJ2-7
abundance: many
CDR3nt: TGTGCCAGCAAATTTCAAGGCACCTACGAGCAGTACTTC
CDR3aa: CASKFQGTYEQYF

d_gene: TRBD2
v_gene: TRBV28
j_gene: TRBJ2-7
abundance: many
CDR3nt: TGTGCCAGCAGTTCCGGGGGGGTCTTCGCCTACGAGCAGTACTTC
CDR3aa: CASSSGGVFAYEQYF

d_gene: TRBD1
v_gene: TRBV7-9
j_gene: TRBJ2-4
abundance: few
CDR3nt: TGTGCCAGCAGCCTCGGGACAGGGGTCAAAAACATTCAGTACTTC
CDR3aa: CASSLGTGVKNIQYF

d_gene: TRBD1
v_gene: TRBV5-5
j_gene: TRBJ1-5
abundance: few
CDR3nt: TGTGCCAGCAGCTTGCGGGACAGAAGTCAGCCCCAGCATTTT
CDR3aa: CASSLRDRSQPQHF

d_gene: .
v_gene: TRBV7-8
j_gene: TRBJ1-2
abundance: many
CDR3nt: TGTGCCAGCAGCTTAGCGCAGAGTCACTATGGCTACACCTTC
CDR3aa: CASSLAQSHYGYTF

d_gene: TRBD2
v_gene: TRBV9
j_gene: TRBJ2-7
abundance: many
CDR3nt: TGTGCCAGCAGCGTAGCGGGAGCGGGAGGTTCCTACGAGCAGTACTTC
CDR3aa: CASSVAGAGGSYEQYF

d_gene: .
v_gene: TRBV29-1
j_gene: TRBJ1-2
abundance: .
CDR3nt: TGCAGCGTTGAAGACGCGACAGCCCCTAACTATGGCTACACCTTC
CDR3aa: CSVEDATAPNYGYTF

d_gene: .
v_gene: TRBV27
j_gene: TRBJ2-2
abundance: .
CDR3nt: TGTGCCAGCAGTTTACAACGGGGCGGGGAGCTGTTTTTT
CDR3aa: CASSLQRGGELFF

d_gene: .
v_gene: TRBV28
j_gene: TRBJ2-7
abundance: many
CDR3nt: TGTGCCAGCAGTAGCACACCGGGACACAACCCCTACGAGCAGTACTTC
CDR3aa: CASSSTPGHNPYEQYF

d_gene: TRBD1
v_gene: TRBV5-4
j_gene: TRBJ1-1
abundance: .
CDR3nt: TGTGCCAGCAGCTTACCAGACAGGGGAACTACTGAAGCTTTCTTT
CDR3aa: CASSLPDRGTTEAFF

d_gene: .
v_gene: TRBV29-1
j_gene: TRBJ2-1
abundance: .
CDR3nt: TGCAGCGTTGAAAAGGGGGTTGGGTTTCGGGAGGAGTTGTTCTTC
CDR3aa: CSVEKGVGFREELFF

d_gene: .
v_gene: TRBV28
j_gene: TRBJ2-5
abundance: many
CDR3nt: TGTGCCAGCAGTTTGAGACCGGGAGAGACCCAGTACTTC
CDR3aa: CASSLRPGETQYF

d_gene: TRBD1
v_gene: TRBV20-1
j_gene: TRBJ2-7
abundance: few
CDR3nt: TGCAGTGGGTCGGACAGGGGCTACGAGCAGTACTTC
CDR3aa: CSGSDRGYEQYF

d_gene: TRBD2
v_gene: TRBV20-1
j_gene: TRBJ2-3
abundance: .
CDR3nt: TGCAGTGCTTTAGCGGGCCGCTTTTCTAGCACAGATACGCAGTATTTT
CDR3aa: CSALAGRFSSTDTQYF

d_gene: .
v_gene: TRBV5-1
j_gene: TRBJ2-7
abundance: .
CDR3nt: TGCGCCAGCAGCTGGGGACCGGGTTCCTACGAGCAGTACTTC
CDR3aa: CASSWGPGSYEQYF

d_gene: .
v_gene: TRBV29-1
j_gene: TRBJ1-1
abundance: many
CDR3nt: TGCAGCGTTGATAGGGACACTGAAGCTTTCTTT
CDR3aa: CSVDRDTEAFF

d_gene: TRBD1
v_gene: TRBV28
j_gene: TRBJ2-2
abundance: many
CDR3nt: TGTGCCAGCCTATACCGGGACAGGGATTTTGGGGAGCTGTTTTTT
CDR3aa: CASLYRDRDFGELFF